Below, 30 T cell receptor beta chains from the same sample are listed, as sequenced in a study of CD8+CD57+ T cells in acquired aplastic anemia. CDR3 and TCR beta VDJ profiling relied on genomic DNA as the template. Via MiXCR, TCRdb re-called the reads, giving one row per CDR3 protein. The sample includes 200,000 or so distinct CDR3 sequences, around 65% seen only once; the top ten take around 45%. Sequenced: sorted CD4+, CD8+, or CD8+CD57+ T cells (not recorded which) from PBMCs. These receptors originate from a human donor with severe aplastic anemia or a healthy control (not recorded which).

Worth noting for this clonotype: This may come from a read error, since a much larger clone is one base off. The V gene is TRBV27, the J gene TRBJ1-2; TRBD1 agrees at 7 bases. The germline V gene encodes CDR1 MNHEY and CDR2 SMNVEV (reference sequence). The CDR3 spans 16 residues. The CDR3 protein is CASSLHPTGQSYGCTF. CDR3 nucleotide sequence: TGTGCCAGCAGTTTACACCCCACGGGACAGAGCTATGGCTGCACCTTC.

This chain connects TRBV2 to TRBJ1-1, with D tentatively TRBD1 (5 bases). The CDR3 covers 15 residues. The V gene's germline CDR1 is SNHLY and CDR2 FYNNEI. Deletions cut 2 bases from V and 7 bases from J, with 17 bases between. The CDR3 DNA is TGTGCCAGCAGTGAATATGGGGGACTTCTAAATGAAGCTTTCTTT. Its protein is CASSEYGGLLNEAFF.

CDR3 in DNA: TGTGCCAGCAGCTTAGGGCGGGGGCCCTACCCCTACGAGCAGTACTTC. Translated, it gives CASSLGRGPYPYEQYF. The chain links TRBV7-9 to TRBJ2-7; D possibly corresponds to TRBD2 (7 bases). CDR1 SEHNR and CDR2 FQNEAQ come from the germline V gene (reference sequence). The CDR3 extends over 16 amino acids. V was clipped by 1 base and J by 2 bases, with 15 bases between them.

The V gene is TRBV10-3, the J gene TRBJ2-7; either TRBD1 or TRBD2 may fit D (5 bases each). The germline V and J ends were trimmed by 2 bases and 2 bases, with 13 bases remaining between them. This CDR3 region has 15 residues. CDR1 is ENHRY, CDR2 SYGVKD, per germline. The CDR3 DNA sequence: TGTGCCATCAGTGAGGAAAGTGGGGGTCCCTACGAGCAGTACTTC. This gives the protein CAISEESGGPYEQYF.

The CDR3 sequence: CASSLSAQVYEQYF. The CDR3 DNA follows: TGTGCCAGCAGCTTATCGGCCCAGGTCTACGAGCAGTACTTC. The J gene is TRBJ2-7, the V gene TRBV7-8; D is ambiguous. This CDR3 has 14 amino acids. Trimming removed 2 bases at V and 3 bases at J, with 11 bases between. Germline V gene lookup returns CDR1 SGHVS and CDR2 FQNEAQ.

The chain uses TRBV5-1 and TRBJ2-7; D might be TRBD1 (5 bases). CDR1 and CDR2 (germline): SGHRS, YFSETQ. The CDR3 has 15 residues. Trimming took 0 bases from V and 3 from J, leaving 13 bases between them. Written as DNA, the CDR3 is TGCGCCAGCAGCTTGGCCCAGGGTCCGGGCTACGAGCAGTACTTC. Its protein product is CASSLAQGPGYEQYF.

J is TRBJ2-7 and V is TRBV3-1; 7 bases match TRBD2. The CDR3 totals 14 residues. Germline CDR1 is LGHDT and CDR2 is YNNKEL (reference sequence). V was clipped by 6 bases and J by 2 bases; unmatched bases: 7. The CDR3: CASSPASGTYEQYF. The CDR3 nucleotides are TGTGCCAGCAGTCCGGCCAGCGGGACCTACGAGCAGTACTTC.

This clonotype appeared a few times. This chain links TRBV7-2 with TRBJ2-3; D is uncertain. CDR1 is SGHTA, CDR2 FQGNSA, per germline. The CDR3 runs 14 residues. V was pared by 3 bases and J by 0 bases, with 7 bases between. The CDR3 sequence is CASSFRVSTDTQYF. CDR3 nucleotide sequence: TGTGCCAGCAGCTTCCGCGTGAGCACAGATACGCAGTATTTT.

The chain couples TRBV9 to TRBJ1-2, with D possibly matching TRBD1 (5 bases). Trimming pared 0 bases from V and 1 base from J, leaving 13 bases between. This CDR3 region has 16 residues. Per germline, CDR1 SGDLS and CDR2 YYNGEE. CDR3 in DNA: TGTGCCAGCAGCGTAGCTACGGGGGAGCGTAACTATGGCTACACCTTC. Residues: CASSVATGERNYGYTF.

V and J are TRBV10-3 and TRBJ2-7; 12 nucleotides align to TRBD2. CDR3 length equals 17 residues. CDR1 and CDR2 from the germline V gene are ENHRY and SYGVKD. V shed 4 bases and J 2 bases; nucleotides not matched to a gene: 9. The CDR3 reads CAISASGLAGLPYEQYF. DNA of the CDR3: TGTGCCATCAGTGCCTCAGGACTAGCGGGGCTTCCCTACGAGCAGTACTTC.

This clonotype was seen more than once but under ten times. The J gene is TRBJ1-6, the V gene TRBV15; D not certain. The V gene's germline CDR1 is LNHNV and CDR2 YYDKDF (reference sequence). V lost 1 base and J 9 bases, leaving 13 bases between the germline ends. This CDR3 is built from 15 residues. The CDR3 region is CATSRGGGKSSPLHF. CDR3 sequence (DNA): TGTGCCACCAGCAGAGGTGGAGGGAAAAGTTCACCCCTCCACTTT.

This clonotype has at least ten counts. This chain joins TRBV7-2 and TRBJ2-7, with TRBD1 identical over 8 bases. J was trimmed by 3 bases and V by 5 bases; bases with no gene match: 9. The CDR3 is made up of 15 amino acids. CDR1 and CDR2 from the germline V gene are SGHTA and FQGNSA. This chain's CDR3 is CASSPTWTGLYEQYF. CDR3 nucleotides: TGTGCCAGCAGCCCAACTTGGACAGGGCTCTACGAGCAGTACTTC.

The V call is TRBV7-6, the J call TRBJ2-7; 7 bases agree with TRBD1. The length of the CDR3 is 14 residues. V lost 1 base and J lost 8; bases outside the gene matches: 8. Germline V gene sequence: CDR1 SGHVS, CDR2 FNYEAQ. The CDR3 spells CASSLGQGNVQQYF. The CDR3 region has the DNA TGTGCCAGCAGCTTAGGACAGGGAAACGTCCAGCAGTACTTC.

This clonotype has only a few counts. The chain couples TRBV20-1 to TRBJ2-5; TRBD1 is a possible D gene (6 bases). The germline CDR1 and CDR2 sequences are DFQATT and SNEGSKA (reference sequence). The CDR3 extends over 16 amino acids. With 0 bases removed from V and 2 bases from J, the gap between germline ends came to 16 bases. CDR3 amino acids: CSARDYVGDIQETQYF. CDR3 DNA sequence: TGCAGTGCTAGAGATTACGTTGGGGACATACAAGAGACCCAGTACTTC.

This sequence joins TRBV11-2 and TRBJ2-7; tentatively, D is TRBD1 (6 bases). The CDR3 runs 15 residues. In germline, CDR1 is SGHAT, CDR2 FQNNGV. Trimming shortened V by 6 bases and J by 3 bases, and 18 bases separated the two germline ends. The CDR3 sequence: CASSSTRSGDYEQYF. The CDR3 coding sequence is TGTGCCAGCAGTTCCACGCGGTCAGGGGACTACGAGCAGTACTTC.

There are many counts of this clonotype. The J gene is TRBJ1-5, the V gene TRBV5-8; D unclear. The CDR3 runs 13 residues. The V gene's germline CDR1 is SGHTS and CDR2 YDEGEE. V dropped 2 bases and J dropped 7 bases, with 10 bases sitting between them. The CDR3 reads CASSFGEGQPQHF. The CDR3 coding sequence is TGTGCCAGCAGCTTCGGGGAAGGCCAGCCCCAGCATTTT. Complete variable domain (other parts from reference TRBV5-8 and TRBJ1-5): EAGVTQSPTHLIKTRGQQATLRCSPISGHTSVYWYQQALGLGLQFLLWYDEGEERNRGNFPPRFSGRQFPNYSSELNVNALELEDSALYLCASSFGEGQPQHFGDGTRLSIL.

This clonotype was recorded many times. This rearrangement joins TRBV19 to TRBJ2-5, with 8 bases that match TRBD1. The V segment lost 3 bases and the J segment 5 bases; nucleotides outside the gene matches: 8. The germline gives CDR1 LNHDA, CDR2 SQIVND (reference sequence). This CDR3 is built from 15 residues. The chain's CDR3 is CASSMGAGGRETQYF. Written as DNA, the CDR3 is TGTGCCAGTAGTATGGGGGCAGGGGGCCGGGAGACCCAGTACTTC.

J is TRBJ1-2 and V is TRBV5-5; D not certain. This CDR3 spans 15 amino acids. V lost 6 bases, J lost 4 bases, and 19 bases lay in between. CDR1 SGHKS and CDR2 YYEKEE come from the germline V gene (reference sequence). The CDR3 region has the DNA TGTGCCAGCAACGAATTGGTGGGGATCGGCTATGGCTACACCTTC. The encoded protein is CASNELVGIGYGYTF.

The chain recombines TRBV10-3 with TRBJ2-1; 12 nucleotides agree with TRBD1. J lost 1 base, V lost 6 bases, and 7 bases had no gene match. Per germline, CDR1 ENHRY and CDR2 SYGVKD. The CDR3 is 17 amino acids. CDR3 in DNA: TGTGCCATCAGGGGACAGGGGGCTGAAAATTCCTACAATGAGCAGTTCTTC. Its translation is CAIRGQGAENSYNEQFF.

The chain employs TRBV15 and TRBJ1-1, with D perhaps matching TRBD1 (6 bases). This CDR3 spans 14 amino acids. Trimming pared 0 bases from V and 6 bases from J, leaving 11 bases between. CDR1 is LNHNV, CDR2 YYDKDF, per germline (reference sequence). The CDR3 loop is CATSRDLGGSEAFF. The CDR3 bases are TGTGCCACCAGCAGAGATTTGGGGGGCTCTGAAGCTTTCTTT.

The chain is built from TRBV7-2 and TRBJ2-7; 9 bases match TRBD2. The CDR3 contains 15 residues. V lost 0 bases and J lost 4; bases outside the gene matches: 4. Per germline, CDR1 SGHTA and CDR2 FQGNSA. The CDR3 loop reads CASSLALAGRYEQYF. The CDR3 DNA follows: TGTGCCAGCAGCTTAGCGCTAGCGGGAAGGTACGAGCAGTACTTC.

V and J are TRBV20-1 and TRBJ2-5, with TRBD2 matching 8 bases. The ends lost 6 bases at V and 7 bases at J; junction bases unmatched: 16. This CDR3 region has 15 residues. Looked up from germline, CDR1 is DFQATT and CDR2 is SNEGSKA (reference sequence). CDR3 in amino acids: CSATLLAGLTGTQYF. The CDR3 nucleotides are TGCAGTGCCACCCTCTTAGCGGGGTTGACGGGGACCCAGTACTTC.

This clonotype occurred once. The chain carries TRBV20-1 and TRBJ1-5; D is uncertain. The CDR3 length is 14 residues. V was pared by 6 bases and J by 2 bases, with 14 bases between. Per the germline V gene, CDR1 is DFQATT and CDR2 is SNEGSKA (reference sequence). The CDR3 DNA is TGCAGTGCGCTCCCCTGGGGTGGCAATCAGCCCCAGCATTTT. As protein: CSALPWGGNQPQHF.

This chain links TRBV19 with TRBJ1-5; no firm D call. CDR1 and CDR2 from the germline V gene are LNHDA and SQIVND (reference sequence). V was cut by 1 base and J by 2 bases, with 9 bases left in between. The CDR3 is made up of 15 amino acids. The CDR3 reads CASSIGGQGNQPQHF. CDR3 DNA: TGTGCCAGTAGTATAGGCGGGCAGGGCAATCAGCCCCAGCATTTT.

This clonotype was seen a single time. V gene TRBV7-2 combines with J gene TRBJ2-1; D is unclear. CDR3 size: 16 residues. The germline gives CDR1 SGHTA, CDR2 FQGNSA. Trimming stripped 5 bases from V and 3 bases from J, with 17 bases between. CDR3 nucleotide sequence: TGTACCAGCAGCGTGAGCTCAGCGATCAACTACAATGAGCAGTTCTTC. Protein product: CTSSVSSAINYNEQFF.

This clonotype was seen a few times. The chain uses TRBV15 and TRBJ2-5; 7 bases align to TRBD1. There are 15 residues in the CDR3. The J segment lost 4 bases and the V segment lost 2 bases, leaving 7 bases of the junction unmatched. Germline V lookup: CDR1 LNHNV, CDR2 YYDKDF (reference sequence). The CDR3 DNA follows: TGTGCCACCAGCAGATTTACCGGGACAGTAGAGACCCAGTACTTC. It encodes CATSRFTGTVETQYF.

The gene calls are TRBV2 and TRBJ1-2, with D maybe TRBD1 (5 bases). V lost 3 bases to trimming and J lost 7 bases, with 9 bases between them. Germline loops: CDR1 SNHLY, CDR2 FYNNEI. The CDR3 runs 12 residues. As DNA, the CDR3 is TGTGCCAGCAGTGAGGGGGTATCTGGCTACACCTTC. Translating gives CASSEGVSGYTF.

V gene TRBV7-2 combines with J gene TRBJ1-2, with TRBD1 matching 10 bases. CDR1 SGHTA and CDR2 FQGNSA come from the germline V gene. V was clipped by 1 base and J by 7 bases; unmatched bases: 12. The CDR3 spans 17 residues. The CDR3 DNA sequence: TGTGCCAGCAGCTTAGAGGGCAGGGACAGGGGAAAAGGTGGCTACACCTTC. Its translation: CASSLEGRDRGKGGYTF.

The chain couples TRBV7-9 to TRBJ2-7; 14 bases are shared with TRBD2. Germline V gene data show CDR1 as SEHNR and CDR2 as FQNEAQ (reference sequence). V dropped 0 bases and J dropped 3; count of bases not matched to a gene: 13. The CDR3 covers 20 residues. The CDR3 DNA follows: TGTGCCAGCAGCTTAGCGGGCTCCGGACACGGACTAGCGGGAGGCTACGAGCAGTACTTC. Translated, it gives CASSLAGSGHGLAGGYEQYF.

The DNA of the CDR3 is TGCAGTGCTAGCGCCCCGACAGGGATCGAGCAGTACTTC. Protein sequence: CSASAPTGIEQYF. This chain links TRBV20-1 with TRBJ2-7; the match to TRBD1 covers 7 bases. V was pared by 3 bases and J by 6 bases, with 8 bases of the junction left unmatched. The CDR3 spans 13 residues. The V gene's germline CDR1 is DFQATT and CDR2 SNEGSKA (reference sequence).